These 4 T cell receptor beta chains came from one sample sequenced in a study of blood T cell repertoires in COVID-19. Assay: immunoSEQ multiplex PCR; the TCRdb copy retains only in-frame clones and omits some. The sample consists of about 150,000 clones, 79% of them appearing once. The sample was PBMCs or T cells enriched from blood (not recorded which). These receptors were obtained from a woman aged 70-85 years in a cohort exposed to, infected with or recovered from COVID-19 (not recorded which).

This chain links TRBV5-1 with TRBJ2-2, with a possible D match to TRBD1 (6 bases). Trimming shortened V by 4 bases and J by 7 bases, and 17 bases separated the two germline ends. CDR3 size: 15 residues. CDR1 is SGHRS and CDR2 is YFSETQ in the germline V gene. CDR3 nucleotide sequence: TGCGCCAGCAGCCCCATACAGGGATGGGTCGGGGAGCTGTTTTTT. Translation: CASSPIQGWVGELFF.

The genes are TRBV7-9 and TRBJ2-7; no definite D call. Trimming took off 5 bases at V and 2 bases at J, with 13 bases between the two ends. From germline, CDR1 is SEHNR and CDR2 FQNEAQ (reference sequence). The CDR3 extends over 14 amino acids. The CDR3 loop is CASSLPTLPYEQYF. The CDR3 DNA reads as TGTGCCAGCAGCCTGCCTACTCTCCCCTACGAGCAGTACTTC.

This clone occurred once. V is TRBV18 and J is TRBJ2-7; the D gene is possibly TRBD2 (6 bases). The V and J ends lost 6 bases and 3 bases respectively, with 15 bases between them. The germline V gene has CDR1 KGHSH and CDR2 LQKENI. This CDR3 comprises 14 residues. The CDR3, as DNA: TGTGCCAGCTCCGGCGGGAACGGGGACTACGAGCAGTACTTC. It is translated as CASSGGNGDYEQYF.

The chain employs TRBV7-3 and TRBJ2-2; maybe TRBD2 (5 bases). Deletions cut 3 bases from V and 3 bases from J, with 8 bases between. CDR1 and CDR2 from the germline V gene are SGHTA and FQGTGA. The CDR3 contains 14 residues. This CDR3 is CASSLGGHTGELFF. DNA for the CDR3: TGTGCCAGCAGCTTGGGCGGGCACACCGGGGAGCTGTTTTTT.